Below, 25 T cell receptor beta chains from the same sample are listed, as sequenced in a study of blood T cell repertoires in COVID-19. Generated by immunoSEQ multiplex PCR, the TCRdb table keeps only in-frame clones and is missing some. In the table there are 25,000 to 30,000 clones, 80% to 90% of which are singletons. Sequencing was done on a sample of peripheral blood. The receptors shown here come from a human donor in a cohort sampled during active COVID-19.

The rearrangement links TRBV6-1 to TRBJ1-3; maybe TRBD1 (5 bases). The CDR3 is made up of 16 amino acids. Trimming removed 2 bases from V and 0 bases from J, with 11 bases in between. Germline V lookup: CDR1 MNHNS, CDR2 SASEGT. CDR3 loop: CASSEQGSPSGNTIYF. CDR3 coding DNA: TGTGCCAGCAGTGAACAGGGCAGTCCCTCTGGAAACACCATATATTTT.

This chain uses TRBV7-2 with TRBJ2-4; perhaps TRBD2 as D (6 bases). The V and J ends lost 4 bases and 0 bases respectively, with 7 bases between them. Germline V gene sequence: CDR1 SGHTA, CDR2 FQGNSA. The CDR3 runs to 14 residues. CDR3 loop: CASSSGLAKNIQYF. The DNA of the CDR3 is TGTGCCAGCAGCTCGGGACTAGCCAAAAACATTCAGTACTTC.

The chain has TRBV21-1 and TRBJ2-3; the table's D call, TRBD2, was not checked against the DNA. TRBV21-1 is designated a pseudogene. This CDR3 contains 20 residues. CDR3 coding DNA: TGTGCCAGCAGCAAACAGGTCGCCCCCACACTAGCGGGGGACACAGATACGCAGTATTTT. It is translated as CASSKQVAPTLAGDTDTQYF.

The chain has TRBV29-1 and TRBJ1-2; unclear D gene. V was clipped by 5 bases and J by 8 bases, with 12 bases between them. The germline CDR1 and CDR2 sequences are SQVTM and ANQGSEA. The CDR3 loop spans 11 amino acids. The CDR3, as DNA: TGCAGCGTTTGGGCAGTGGAAGGCTACACCTTC. Translating gives CSVWAVEGYTF.

CDR3 sequence: CASSLADRGQETQYF. The CDR3 nucleotides are TGCGCCAGCAGCTTGGCCGACCGAGGCCAAGAGACCCAGTACTTC. This chain uses TRBV5-1 with TRBJ2-5; no clear D. Per germline, CDR1 SGHRS and CDR2 YFSETQ. The CDR3 has 15 residues. The germline V and J ends were trimmed by 0 bases and 1 base, with 10 bases remaining between them.

This chain links TRBV4-3 with TRBJ2-5; 10 bases fit TRBD2. Near its end, the DNA agrees better with TRBJ2-7, so the J call may be wrong. Per germline, CDR1 LGHNA and CDR2 YSLEER. The CDR3 is 16 residues long. The CDR3 nucleotides are TGCGCCAGCAGCCAATATAGCGGGGGGAGCTCCTACGAGCAGTACTTC. Protein sequence: CASSQYSGGSSYEQYF.

The rearrangement uses TRBV30 and TRBJ2-5; 9 bases align to TRBD1. Trimming cost V 2 bases and J 5 bases; bases outside gene matches: 15. The germline CDR1 and CDR2 sequences are GTSNPN and SVGIG (reference sequence). The CDR3 consists of 17 residues. The CDR3 loop is CAWSNGTGGLNRETQYF. CDR3 in DNA: TGTGCCTGGAGTAACGGCACAGGGGGCCTTAACCGGGAGACCCAGTACTTC.

Written as DNA, the CDR3 is TGTGCCAGCAGCTTCGAAGGGGGCGCGGGCGGGGAGCTGTTTTTT. Encoded protein: CASSFEGGAGGELFF. The chain combines TRBV11-3 with TRBJ2-2; 7 bases are a match to TRBD1. Trimming removed 3 bases from V and 7 bases from J; junction bases left unmatched: 8. CDR1 and CDR2 from the germline V gene are SGHNT and YENEEA. The CDR3 extends over 15 amino acids.

The sample holds a few counts of this clone. This sequence joins TRBV6-5 and TRBJ2-3, with D unclear. This CDR3 has 14 amino acids. Germline V lookup: CDR1 MNHEY, CDR2 SVGAGI. V was trimmed by 6 bases and J by 3 bases, leaving 13 bases between them. The CDR3 bases are TGTGCCAGCAGCCGGGTGGCGGCAACAGATACGCAGTATTTT. Translated, it gives CASSRVAATDTQYF.

The chain employs TRBV9 and TRBJ2-3; a weak D match, TRBD1 (6 bases). The CDR3 totals 14 residues. Germline V gene sequence: CDR1 SGDLS, CDR2 YYNGEE. Trimming pared 4 bases from V and 1 base from J, leaving 10 bases between. The CDR3 here is CASSLGARTDTQYF. Here the CDR3 DNA reads TGTGCCAGCAGCTTGGGGGCACGCACAGATACGCAGTATTTT. The complete variable domain, with remaining parts taken from reference TRBV9 and TRBJ2-3, reads DSGVTQTPKHLITATGQRVTLRCSPRSGDLSVYWYQQSLDQGLQFLIQYYNGEERAKGNILERFSAQQFPDLHSELNLSSLELGDSALYFCASSLGARTDTQYFGPGTRLTVL.

V and J are TRBV5-1 and TRBJ2-2, with D possibly TRBD1 on 5 matching bases. The V end was cut by 0 bases, the J end by 6 bases, with 12 bases between. The germline V gene has CDR1 SGHRS and CDR2 YFSETQ. The CDR3 has 15 amino acids. In DNA form, the CDR3 reads TGCGCCAGCAGCTTGGCCCAGGGTGAGGCCGGGGAGCTGTTTTTT. Translating gives CASSLAQGEAGELFF.

The chain joins TRBV7-2 to TRBJ2-7; maybe TRBD1 (5 bases). Per the germline V gene, CDR1 is SGHTA and CDR2 is FQGNSA. The CDR3 spans 16 residues. Trimming cost V 4 bases and J 3 bases, with 19 bases left between them. In DNA, the CDR3 is TGTGCCAGCAGCTCTTCCAGGGCCCATTCCCTCTACGAGCAGTACTTC. Residues: CASSSSRAHSLYEQYF.

The J gene is TRBJ1-2, the V gene TRBV19; 8 bases are shared with TRBD1. Germline assignment: CDR1 LNHDA and CDR2 SQIVND (reference sequence). Trimming removed 3 bases from V and 8 bases from J; junction bases left unmatched: 11. The CDR3 length is 15 residues. The CDR3 loop reads CASSILDRELWGYTF. For the CDR3, the DNA is TGTGCCAGTAGTATCCTGGACAGGGAATTGTGGGGCTACACCTTC.

The genes are TRBV9 and TRBJ2-5, with 8 bases that match TRBD2. Looked up from germline, CDR1 is SGDLS and CDR2 is YYNGEE. J was trimmed by 4 bases and V by 0 bases; bases with no gene match: 8. The length of the CDR3 is 16 residues. The CDR3, as DNA: TGTGCCAGCAGCGTAGTGGGTAGCGGGATAAGAGAGACCCAGTACTTC. Translated: CASSVVGSGIRETQYF. The full variable domain, completed using reference TRBV9 and TRBJ2-5, is DSGVTQTPKHLITATGQRVTLRCSPRSGDLSVYWYQQSLDQGLQFLIQYYNGEERAKGNILERFSAQQFPDLHSELNLSSLELGDSALYFCASSVVGSGIRETQYFGPGTRLLVL.

This chain uses TRBV2 with TRBJ1-1; D remains ambiguous. The CDR3 is 14 amino acids. V shed 5 bases and J shed 0 bases, with 10 bases lying between them. The germline CDR1 and CDR2 sequences are SNHLY and FYNNEI. The chain's CDR3 is CASSTRVMNTEAFF. CDR3 nucleotide sequence: TGTGCCAGCAGTACTAGGGTTATGAACACTGAAGCTTTCTTT.

The V call is TRBV10-2, the J call TRBJ2-7; TRBD2 matches at 12 bases. Germline values: CDR1 WSHSY, CDR2 SAAADI. J gave up 4 bases and V 6 bases, and 4 bases lay outside the gene matches. CDR3 length: 14 amino acids. The CDR3 loop is CASSPSGGGYEQYF. CDR3 DNA sequence: TGCGCCAGCAGCCCTAGCGGGGGGGGGTACGAGCAGTACTTC.

This chain links TRBV4-1 with TRBJ1-2, with D possibly being TRBD1 (6 bases). Germline CDR1 is MGHRA and CDR2 is YSYEKL. Trimming cost V 0 bases and J 5 bases, with 7 bases left between them. CDR3 length equals 13 residues. The CDR3 DNA is TGCGCCAGCAGCCAAGAGGGGGCATATGGCTACACCTTC. Amino acids: CASSQEGAYGYTF.

The genes are TRBV3-1 (or the pseudogene TRBV3-2) and TRBJ1-1, with D possibly TRBD1 on 6 matching bases. Germline V gene sequence: CDR1 LGHDT, CDR2 YNNKEL (reference sequence). V lost 0 bases and J lost 0, with 8 bases in between. The CDR3 contains 15 residues. The CDR3 DNA reads TGTGCCAGCAGCCAAGAGAGGGGGATGAACACTGAAGCTTTCTTT. This gives the protein CASSQERGMNTEAFF.

The chain employs TRBV24-1 and TRBJ1-5, with no clear D. Germline V lookup: CDR1 KGHDR, CDR2 SFDVKD. V was trimmed by 0 bases and J by 6 bases, leaving 23 bases between them. This CDR3 is 19 amino acids long. This CDR3 is CATSDLSSRGPSLGQPQHF. The CDR3 DNA reads as TGTGCCACCAGTGATTTGTCGTCCCGGGGTCCGAGTTTAGGTCAGCCCCAGCATTTT.

The J gene is TRBJ2-3, the V gene TRBV6-2 or TRBV6-3, with TRBD2 matching 9 bases. V shed 2 bases, J shed 5 bases, and the junction held 11 bases outside the gene matches. CDR3 size: 17 residues. Germline V gene data show CDR1 as MNHEY and CDR2 as SVGEGT. The CDR3 loop is CASSYDAGGLQVDTQYF. CDR3 nucleotide sequence: TGTGCCAGCAGTTACGATGCGGGGGGGCTCCAGGTAGATACGCAGTATTTT.

The V gene is TRBV7-8, the J gene TRBJ1-1; TRBD1 is a possible D gene (5 bases). Looked up from germline, CDR1 is SGHVS and CDR2 is FQNEAQ. The CDR3 length is 14 residues. With 6 bases removed from V and 1 base from J, the gap between germline ends came to 12 bases. In DNA, the CDR3 is TGTGCCAGCAGTATTGACAGTTCGAACACTGAAGCTTTCTTT. It encodes CASSIDSSNTEAFF.

The V and J genes are TRBV27 and TRBJ2-1; TRBD1 matches 8 bases. The CDR3 contains 14 residues. The V and J ends lost 4 bases and 12 bases, in that order; junction bases with no gene match: 11. Per germline, CDR1 MNHEY and CDR2 SMNVEV (reference sequence). CDR3 DNA: TGTGCCAGCAGTTCGCTCCAGGGGGCATCGGGGCAGTTCTTC. Encoded protein: CASSSLQGASGQFF.

The J gene is TRBJ2-1, the V gene TRBV5-1, with a possible D match to TRBD1 (5 bases). V lost 0 bases, J lost 12 bases, and 10 bases lay in between. CDR3 size: 12 residues. Germline loops: CDR1 SGHRS, CDR2 YFSETQ. CDR3 coding DNA: TGCGCCAGCAGCTTGGCAGGGAAGGGGCAGTTCTTC. Its protein is CASSLAGKGQFF.

The rearrangement joins TRBV18 to TRBJ2-1; D is possibly TRBD2 (5 bases). Trimming shortened V by 2 bases and J by 1 base, and 9 bases separated the two germline ends. Germline CDR1 reads KGHSH; CDR2 reads LQKENI. This CDR3 region has 15 residues. This CDR3 is CASSPSGWSYNEQFF. The DNA for the CDR3 is TGTGCCAGCTCACCATCGGGGTGGTCCTACAATGAGCAGTTCTTC.

The rearrangement uses TRBV5-4 and TRBJ2-7; 8 positions match TRBD1. The CDR3 is 14 amino acids. Looked up from germline, CDR1 is SGHNT and CDR2 is YYREEE (reference sequence). Trimming took 4 bases from V and 3 from J; bases not matched to a gene: 6. The CDR3 spells CASSPGQELYEQYF. The CDR3 region has the DNA TGTGCCAGCAGCCCGGGACAGGAGCTCTACGAGCAGTACTTC.